The 31 T cell receptor beta chains reported below all come from one sample, sequenced in a study of CD8 T cells in ankylosing spondylitis. TCRdb reanalysed the 5' RACE reads using MiXCR and keeps one entry per CDR3 protein. The sample contains about 140,000 distinct CDR3 sequences, about 8% of which appear only once. The specimen was synovial fluid, either unsorted or a sorted T cell fraction (not recorded which). The source is a male donor with ankylosing spondylitis.

This clonotype came up many times. This rearrangement joins TRBV4-1 to TRBJ1-1; D not resolved. V was shortened by 0 bases and J by 5 bases, with 13 bases between the two germline ends. This CDR3 contains 15 residues. Germline loops: CDR1 MGHRA, CDR2 YSYEKL. The CDR3 sequence is CASSQERPILTEAFF. As DNA, the CDR3 is TGCGCCAGCAGCCAAGAGCGTCCTATTTTGACTGAAGCTTTCTTT.

As to this clonotype: Since a much larger clone is just one base distant, this may be a read error. The rearrangement joins TRBV12-3 or TRBV12-4 to TRBJ2-5, with TRBD2 matching 8 bases. V lost 5 bases, J lost 3 bases, and 8 bases stayed unmatched. This CDR3 has 15 residues. The CDR3 spells CASSPFKAGEETQYF. The CDR3 coding sequence is TGTGCCAGCAGTCCCTTTAAAGCGGGAGAAGAGACCCAGTACTTC.

This clonotype was counted at least ten times. The chain carries TRBV2 and TRBJ2-2; D possibly corresponds to TRBD2 (6 bases). In germline, CDR1 is SNHLY, CDR2 FYNNEI. V lost 8 bases and J 9 bases, leaving 16 bases between the germline ends. The CDR3 consists of 13 residues. The CDR3 sequence: CASRGDLGRELFF. The CDR3 nucleotides are TGTGCCAGCCGCGGGGACCTAGGAAGGGAGCTGTTTTTT. The full variable domain, in which reference TRBV2 and TRBJ2-2 provide the parts outside the CDR3, is EPEVTQTPSHQVTQMGQEVILRCVPISNHLYFYWYRQILGQKVEFLVSFYNNEISEKSEIFDDQFSVERPDGSNFTLKIRSTKLEDSAMYFCASRGDLGRELFFGEGSRLTVL.

This clonotype was seen more than once but under ten times. This chain connects TRBV7-8 to TRBJ1-2, with D possibly being TRBD1 (6 bases). CDR1 is SGHVS and CDR2 is FQNEAQ in the germline V gene. V gave up 3 bases and J gave up 7 bases, with 9 bases separating them. The CDR3 is 12 amino acids. The CDR3 DNA is TGTGCCAGCAGCTTCACAGGGTTTGGCTACACCTTC. Its protein is CASSFTGFGYTF.

This sequence joins TRBV29-1 and TRBJ2-2; 8 bases fit TRBD2. The CDR3 is made up of 14 amino acids. Germline V CDR1 and CDR2: SQVTM, ANQGSEA. Trimming at V came to 2 bases and at J to 4 bases, leaving 3 bases not matched to a gene. CDR3 amino acids: CSVERLAGTGELFF. Written as DNA, the CDR3 is TGCAGCGTTGAACGTCTAGCGGGCACCGGGGAGCTGTTTTTT.

Ten or more counts support this clonotype. V is TRBV7-2 and J is TRBJ2-2; TRBD2 might be the D (6 bases). Germline values: CDR1 SGHTA, CDR2 FQGNSA. The CDR3 runs to 14 residues. The V gene lost 2 bases and the J gene lost 8 bases, with 12 bases spanning the gap. DNA for the CDR3: TGTGCCAGCAGCTTAACCGGGGGAGAAGGGGAGCTGTTTTTT. This sequence encodes CASSLTGGEGELFF.

Ten or more counts support this clonotype. This chain connects TRBV27 to TRBJ2-1; 8 bases fit TRBD2. The CDR3 has 15 amino acids. V was clipped by 2 bases and J by 8 bases; unmatched bases: 8. CDR1 is MNHEY and CDR2 is SMNVEV in the germline V gene (reference sequence). The CDR3 DNA reads as TGTGCCAGCAGTTTAAGGAGACTAGCGTACCATGAGCAGTTCTTC. Its protein product is CASSLRRLAYHEQFF.

The sample holds many counts of this clonotype. The chain employs TRBV9 and TRBJ1-1, with D perhaps matching TRBD1 (5 bases). The V gene's germline CDR1 is SGDLS and CDR2 YYNGEE. CDR3 length equals 17 residues. Trimming shortened V by 4 bases and J by 3 bases, and 22 bases separated the two germline ends. This chain's CDR3 is CASSPSVGGARDTEAFF. The CDR3 DNA reads as TGTGCCAGCAGCCCCAGTGTGGGAGGGGCGCGGGACACTGAAGCTTTCTTT.

There are many counts of this clonotype. The chain joins TRBV5-1 to TRBJ1-2; TRBD1 is a possible D gene (5 bases). The germline gives CDR1 SGHRS, CDR2 YFSETQ. V lost 2 bases and J 4 bases, leaving 12 bases between the germline ends. The CDR3 sequence is 14 residues long. CDR3 loop: CASSFPGNPYGYTF. The CDR3 DNA is TGCGCCAGCAGCTTCCCAGGGAACCCCTATGGCTACACCTTC.

CDR3 in amino acids: CASSLALLSRYEQYF. DNA for the CDR3: TGTGCCAGCAGCTTAGCGCTCCTCTCACGCTACGAGCAGTACTTC. The chain has TRBV7-2 and TRBJ2-7; D remains unclear. Trimming stripped 0 bases from V and 3 bases from J, with 12 bases between. Germline CDR1 and CDR2: SGHTA and FQGNSA. CDR3 length: 15 amino acids.

Concerning this clonotype itself: A much bigger clone sits one base away, suggesting this may be a read error. The V gene is TRBV24-1, the J gene TRBJ2-3; D gene unclear. The CDR3 is 15 amino acids. Looked up from germline, CDR1 is KGHDR and CDR2 is SFDVKD. The V end lost 0 bases, the J end lost 7 bases, and 13 bases lay between the germline ends. The CDR3 loop reads CATSDLGRKAHTQYF. The CDR3 DNA reads as TGTGCCACCAGTGATTTGGGCAGAAAGGCACATACGCAGTATTTT.

This clonotype has a count of ten or more. The CDR3, as DNA: TGTGCCAGCAGCCACCAATGGGACCGACCGAATGAGCAGTTCTTC. It encodes CASSHQWDRPNEQFF. The chain uses TRBV4-2 and TRBJ2-1; TRBD1 or TRBD2 may be the D gene (5 bases each). V was cut by 3 bases and J by 7 bases, with 16 bases left in between. The germline V gene has CDR1 LGHNA and CDR2 YNFKEQ. The CDR3 is 15 amino acids.

This clonotype was found many times. The chain has TRBV28 and TRBJ1-4, with D unclear. Trimming took off 9 bases at V and 5 bases at J, with 31 bases between the two ends. Germline V gives CDR1 MDHEN, CDR2 SYDVKM. The length of the CDR3 is 19 residues. The CDR3 loop reads CASGTGLFGALIPNEKLFF. The DNA for the CDR3 is TGTGCCAGTGGAACTGGGCTCTTTGGAGCTCTGATACCGAATGAAAAACTGTTTTTT.

This clonotype was seen at least ten times. The chain uses TRBV20-1 and TRBJ2-1, with no clear D. Looked up from germline, CDR1 is DFQATT and CDR2 is SNEGSKA (reference sequence). The CDR3 consists of 14 residues. V lost 6 bases to trimming and J lost 0 bases, with 12 bases between them. CDR3 DNA sequence: TGCAGTGCCCCCCAGGCGCCCTCCTACAATGAGCAGTTCTTC. Translation: CSAPQAPSYNEQFF.

This clonotype has a count of ten or more. The DNA of the CDR3 is TGTGCCAGCAGCCAAAACCGGGGGGGGGTCTCCTACAATGAGCAGTTCTTC. Translated: CASSQNRGGVSYNEQFF. This chain connects TRBV9 to TRBJ2-1; 8 bases are shared with TRBD2. Per germline, CDR1 SGDLS and CDR2 YYNGEE. The CDR3 runs 17 residues. V was clipped by 4 bases and J by 0 bases; unmatched bases: 9.

The chain combines TRBV11-2 with TRBJ1-1; possible D gene TRBD1, 6 bases. With 5 bases removed from V and 7 bases from J, the gap between germline ends came to 11 bases. This CDR3 has 12 amino acids. CDR1 is SGHAT, CDR2 FQNNGV, per germline. The CDR3 nucleotides read TGTGCCAGCAGCCGAATGGACAGTGAAGCTTTCTTT. Translation gives CASSRMDSEAFF.

This chain uses TRBV7-8 with TRBJ1-2; TRBD1 agrees at 7 bases. Per the germline V gene, CDR1 is SGHVS and CDR2 is FQNEAQ. Trimming removed 5 bases from V and 7 bases from J; junction bases left unmatched: 10. The CDR3 consists of 14 residues. The CDR3 sequence: CASSANRGGAGYTF. CDR3 DNA: TGTGCCAGCAGCGCGAACAGGGGAGGGGCTGGCTACACCTTC.

This clonotype was seen repeatedly, ten times or more. The V gene is TRBV28, the J gene TRBJ1-2, with D perhaps matching TRBD1 (6 bases). This CDR3 has 14 amino acids. CDR1 is MDHEN and CDR2 is SYDVKM in the germline V gene. Trimming stripped 1 base from V and 6 bases from J, with 12 bases between. The CDR3 reads CASSLFKGVDGYTF. The CDR3 DNA follows: TGTGCCAGCAGTTTATTTAAGGGGGTGGATGGCTACACCTTC.

This clonotype was seen ten or more times. The chain is built from TRBV7-2 and TRBJ2-7; D possibly corresponds to TRBD2 (5 bases). CDR1 is SGHTA and CDR2 is FQGNSA in the germline V gene. V was shortened by 3 bases and J by 3 bases, with 6 bases between the two germline ends. CDR3 length equals 12 residues. CDR3 region: CASSFGDYEQYF. The CDR3 DNA reads as TGTGCCAGCAGCTTCGGGGACTACGAGCAGTACTTC.

This clonotype has only a few counts. The chain carries TRBV28 and TRBJ2-7; D call uncertain. The CDR3 spans 12 residues. Trimming pared 7 bases from V and 3 bases from J, leaving 10 bases between. Germline assignment: CDR1 MDHEN and CDR2 SYDVKM. CDR3 sequence reads: CASNLGNYEQYF. The CDR3 nucleotides read TGTGCCAGCAACTTAGGTAACTACGAGCAGTACTTC. The full variable domain, completed using reference TRBV28 and TRBJ2-7, is DVKVTQSSRYLVKRTGEKVFLECVQDMDHENMFWYRQDPGLGLRLIYFSYDVKMKEKGDIPEGYSVSREKKERFSLILESASTNQTSMYLCASNLGNYEQYFGPGTRLTVT.

In this sample, this clonotype turned up a few times. V usage is TRBV3-1 and J usage is TRBJ1-2; 10 bases line up with TRBD1. V shed 4 bases and J 4 bases; nucleotides not matched to a gene: 6. This CDR3 has 15 residues. Germline CDR1 reads LGHDT; CDR2 reads YNNKEL (reference sequence). DNA of the CDR3: TGTGCCAGCAGCCCCCGGGGACAGGGGCCCTATGGCTACACCTTC. Amino acid sequence: CASSPRGQGPYGYTF.

This clonotype has a count of ten or more. The chain links TRBV5-1 to TRBJ2-3, with D unclear. The V and J ends lost 2 bases and 0 bases respectively, with 10 bases between them. CDR1 and CDR2 from the germline V gene are SGHRS and YFSETQ. The CDR3 is 15 residues long. The CDR3 region is CASSFQARSTDTQYF. For the CDR3, the DNA is TGCGCCAGCAGCTTTCAAGCTCGGAGCACAGATACGCAGTATTTT.

This clonotype was detected only a few times. The chain is built from TRBV19 and TRBJ1-6; D perhaps matches TRBD1 (5 bases). Germline V gene lookup returns CDR1 LNHDA and CDR2 SQIVND (reference sequence). The CDR3 contains 16 residues. Deletions cut 5 bases from V and 7 bases from J, with 18 bases between. The CDR3 DNA reads TGTGCCAGTAGTCCACTGGGGGGTCCGACAAATTCACCCCTCCACTTT. Amino acids: CASSPLGGPTNSPLHF.

A few counts support this clonotype. J is TRBJ2-7 and V is TRBV5-5; 7 positions agree with TRBD1. Germline V gives CDR1 SGHKS, CDR2 YYEKEE (reference sequence). The CDR3 totals 15 residues. J was trimmed by 2 bases and V by 4 bases; bases with no gene match: 9. CDR3 bases: TGTGCCAGCAGCAAAGAGGGACAGACCGCCTACGAGCAGTACTTC. Translation gives CASSKEGQTAYEQYF.

This clonotype appeared a few times. The genes are TRBV9 and TRBJ2-7, with D maybe TRBD1 (5 bases). The CDR3 loop spans 14 amino acids. Trimming stripped 0 bases from V and 4 bases from J, with 11 bases between. CDR1 SGDLS and CDR2 YYNGEE come from the germline V gene. CDR3 DNA: TGTGCCAGCAGCGTAGCTGTGACAGCATACGAGCAGTACTTC. Its translation is CASSVAVTAYEQYF.

At least ten counts were recorded for this clonotype. V gene TRBV6-1 combines with J gene TRBJ2-1; 10 bases align to TRBD2. This CDR3 has 16 residues. Germline values: CDR1 MNHNS, CDR2 SASEGT. The J segment lost 4 bases and the V segment lost 5 bases, leaving 8 bases of the junction unmatched. The CDR3 nucleotides read TGTGCCAGCAGTAGAAGCTCTAGCGGGAGATACAATGAGCAGTTCTTC. Translation: CASSRSSSGRYNEQFF.

This clonotype was seen a few times. The V gene is TRBV29-1, the J gene TRBJ2-3; 10 nucleotides align to TRBD1. V was clipped by 5 bases and J by 5 bases; unmatched bases: 4. Looked up from germline, CDR1 is SQVTM and CDR2 is ANQGSEA. The length of the CDR3 is 13 residues. The CDR3 DNA sequence: TGCAGCGTTTGGACAGGGGGAAAAGATACGCAGTATTTT. This encodes CSVWTGGKDTQYF.

J is TRBJ1-1 and V is TRBV28; 7 bases match TRBD1. V lost 6 bases, J lost 5 bases, and 6 bases stayed unmatched. Germline V CDR1 and CDR2: MDHEN, SYDVKM. This CDR3 comprises 13 residues. CDR3: CASSRGWGTEAFF. The CDR3 bases are TGTGCCAGCAGCAGGGGGTGGGGAACTGAAGCTTTCTTT.

This clonotype was counted only a few times. This CDR3 reads CASSAVGTKSTDTQYF. As DNA, the CDR3 is TGTGCCAGCAGCGCGGTGGGGACAAAGAGCACAGATACGCAGTATTTT. The chain has TRBV11-1 and TRBJ2-3, with D perhaps TRBD1 (6 bases). Germline-derived CDR1 and CDR2 are SGHAT and FQDESV (reference sequence). The V gene lost 5 bases and the J gene lost 0 bases, with 15 bases spanning the gap. The CDR3 is 16 residues long.

The chain is built from TRBV20-1 and TRBJ2-5; D possibly corresponds to TRBD2 (6 bases). Germline V gene lookup returns CDR1 DFQATT and CDR2 SNEGSKA (reference sequence). This CDR3 comprises 15 residues. The germline V and J ends were trimmed by 6 bases and 3 bases, with 20 bases remaining between them. The CDR3 reads CSAPNPTSGEETQYF. CDR3 sequence (DNA): TGCAGTGCCCCGAACCCGACTAGTGGGGAAGAGACCCAGTACTTC.

This clonotype was recorded a few times. The chain combines TRBV20-1 with TRBJ2-3; 7 bases fit TRBD1. Germline trimming cut 2 bases from V and 1 base from J; bases unmatched to any gene: 9. Germline V lookup: CDR1 DFQATT, CDR2 SNEGSKA (reference sequence). The CDR3 consists of 16 residues. CDR3 nucleotides: TGCAGTGCTAGACCCTCGACAGGGTCAGGCACAGATACGCAGTATTTT. Protein sequence: CSARPSTGSGTDTQYF.